A selection of T cell receptor beta chains follows, all from one sample in a study of shared clonotypes between healthy human individuals. This table comes from immunoSEQ multiplex PCR, and its TCRdb copy is limited to in-frame clones, with some not included. The table lists about 2 million clones, just under 95% of them singletons. The source material was naive CD8+ T cells sorted from blood. The source is a man between 18 and 29 years old in good health. CDR3s include the opening cysteine and the closing phenylalanine or tryptophan. The D gene is left open where the match is weak. For some rows the clone size is stated as once, few or many, or as a class when expanded; others skip it.

>-|-|TRBV9|TRBJ1-1
TGTGCCAGCAGCGTAGAAGGGGTCACTGAAGCTTTCTTT
CASSVEGVTEAFF
>TRBD2|-|TRBV27|TRBJ2-1
TGTGCCAGCAGTCCGATGGGGGGGTATGAGTTGAATGAGCAGTTCTTC
CASSPMGGYELNEQFF
>TRBD1|-|TRBV27|TRBJ2-5
TGTGCCAGCAGTTTAGCTGGACAGGGTGGGGAGACCCAGTACTTC
CASSLAGQGGETQYF
>-|-|TRBV27|TRBJ2-4
TGTGCCGGCTGGGTCCTATGGAACTTC
CAGWVLWNF
>-|-|TRBV30|TRBJ2-7
TGTGCCTGGAGCCCCTACCTCAGCTCCTACGAGCAGTACTTC
CAWSPYLSSYEQYF
>-|-|TRBV28|TRBJ1-2
TGTGCCAGCAGTTTCGAAGGTTCGTATGGCTACACCTTC
CASSFEGSYGYTF
>TRBD1|-|TRBV7-6|TRBJ2-7
TGTGCCAGCAGCCTGTGTTACGGGACAGAAGCCTACGAGCAGTACTTC
CASSLCYGTEAYEQYF
>-|-|TRBV5-4|TRBJ2-7
TGTGCCAGCAGCTTGAGGGCAGGGCTGTCCTCCTACGAGCAGTACTTC
CASSLRAGLSSYEQYF
>TRBD1|-|TRBV5-6|TRBJ1-5
TGTGCCAGCAGCTTTTCTACAGGGGATCAGCCCCAGCATTTT
CASSFSTGDQPQHF
>-|-|TRBV6-5|TRBJ1-2
TGTGCCAGCAGTTCGGACAGTAACTATGGCTACACCTTC
CASSSDSNYGYTF
>-|-|TRBV5-4|TRBJ1-1
TGTGCCAGCAGCTTGGACGGCCTTGGCACTGAAGCTTTCTTT
CASSLDGLGTEAFF
>TRBD1|-|TRBV7-9|TRBJ2-7
TGTGCCAGCAGCCATACACCGGGACAGGGGCTATCCTACGAGCAGTACTTC
CASSHTPGQGLSYEQYF
>-|-|TRBV6-5|TRBJ1-1
TGTGCCAGCAGTTACTCGAGTCCGGTTAACACTGAAGCTTTCTTT
CASSYSSPVNTEAFF
>-|-|TRBV6-5|TRBJ1-6
TGTGCCAGCAGTTCAGACAACTATAATTCACCCCTCCACTTT
CASSSDNYNSPLHF
>-|-|TRBV28|TRBJ2-3
TGTGCCAGCAGTTCCTCCTACGACAGGGCTAGCGGTTATTATAGCACAGATACGCAGTATTTT
CASSSSYDRASGYYSTDTQYF
>TRBD1|-|TRBV7-9|TRBJ2-7
TGTGCCAGCAGCCCCCCGACAGGGGGAAATGAGCAGTACTTC
CASSPPTGGNEQYF
>-|-|TRBV27|TRBJ1-6
TGTGCCAGCAGCCCGGGACTCGGGTATTCACCCCTCCACTTT
CASSPGLGYSPLHF
>-|-|TRBV13|TRBJ2-3
TGTGCCAGCGGGATAGGTTTGACAGATACGCAGTATTTT
CASGIGLTDTQYF
>-|-|TRBV27|TRBJ2-1
TGTGCCAGCAGTTTGGCAGGGAACTCCTACAATGAGCAGTTCTTC
CASSLAGNSYNEQFF
>-|-|TRBV25-1|TRBJ2-3
TGTGCCAGCAGTGAATTTCAGGGGATCACAGATACGCAGTATTTT
CASSEFQGITDTQYF
>-|-|TRBV27|TRBJ2-7
TGTGCCAGCAGTCTCAGGGGTCACTACGAGCAGTACTTC
CASSLRGHYEQYF
>TRBD2|-|TRBV9|TRBJ2-1
TGTGCCAGCAGCCTTCGACTAGCGGGGGACAATGAGCAGTTCTTC
CASSLRLAGDNEQFF
>TRBD1|-|TRBV4-1|TRBJ2-7
TGCGCCAGCAGCCCACGGACAGGGGCAACCTACGAGCAGTACTTC
CASSPRTGATYEQYF
>TRBD1|-|TRBV2|TRBJ1-6
TGTGCCAGCAGGGCCCCCGGACAGGGGGATTCACCCCTCCACTTT
CASRAPGQGDSPLHF
>-|once|TRBV13|TRBJ2-7
TGTGCCAGCAGCTTAGGCAGGGACAACGAGCAGTACTTC
CASSLGRDNEQYF
>-|once|TRBV6-5|TRBJ1-3
TGTGCCAGCAGTTACTTCGAGACAGGAAACACCATATATTTT
CASSYFETGNTIYF